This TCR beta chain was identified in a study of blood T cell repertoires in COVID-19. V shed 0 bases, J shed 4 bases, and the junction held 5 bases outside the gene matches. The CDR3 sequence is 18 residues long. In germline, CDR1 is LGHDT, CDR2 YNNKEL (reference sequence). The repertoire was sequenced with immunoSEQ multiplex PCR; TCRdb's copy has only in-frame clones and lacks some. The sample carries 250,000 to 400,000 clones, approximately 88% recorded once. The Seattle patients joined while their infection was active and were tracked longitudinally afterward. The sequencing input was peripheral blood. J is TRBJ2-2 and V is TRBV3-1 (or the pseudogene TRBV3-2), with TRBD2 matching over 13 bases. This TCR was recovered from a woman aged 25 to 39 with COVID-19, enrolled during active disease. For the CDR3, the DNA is TGTGCCAGCAGCCAAGATTTCCGACTAGCGGGGGGCACCGGGGAGCTGTTTTTT. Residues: CASSQDFRLAGGTGELFF.